These T cell receptor beta chains were read from a single sample in a study of blood T cell repertoires in COVID-19. The data were produced by immunoSEQ multiplex PCR, yet TCRdb's version contains in-frame clones alone and is incomplete. The table lists 200,000 to 250,000 clones, approximately 85% of them singletons. Source material: peripheral blood. These receptors came from a woman between 70 and 85 years old with COVID-19, enrolled during active disease. Both conserved end residues are part of each CDR3. A D gene is named only where the DNA matches it firmly. A clone size is listed for some rows: how often the clone was seen (once, few, many), or a class if it is expanded.

TRBV7-9,.,TRBJ2-2,TRBD1,TGTGCCAGCAGCTTAGACCTCCGGACAGGGTTCACCGGGGAGCTGTTTTTT,CASSLDLRTGFTGELFF
TRBV7-2,.,TRBJ1-1,.,TGTGCCAGCAGGTACCGGGGTGGGGGCGGCACTGAAGCTTTCTTT,CASRYRGGGGTEAFF
TRBV11-3,.,TRBJ2-3,.,TGTGCCAGCAGCTTAGGGGGGCCCCTAAGCACAGATACGCAGTATTTT,CASSLGGPLSTDTQYF
TRBV2,.,TRBJ1-5,TRBD1,TGTGCCAGCAACCGACAGGGAAAAGATCAGCCCCAGCATTTT,CASNRQGKDQPQHF
TRBV11-3,.,TRBJ2-1,TRBD2,TGTGCCAGCAGCTTAGTGACTAGCGGGATGAGTGAGCAGTTCTTC,CASSLVTSGMSEQFF
TRBV5-4,.,TRBJ2-7,.,TGTGCCAGCAGCTCCCAAGGGCGGGTAGCCTACGAGCAGTACTTC,CASSSQGRVAYEQYF
TRBV30,.,TRBJ1-1,.,TGTGCCTGGAGTGTACAGGCGAACACTGAAGCTTTCTTT,CAWSVQANTEAFF
TRBV5-6,.,TRBJ1-3,TRBD1,TGTGCCAGCAGCATAGACAGGGGGAATCGCTTAAACACCATATATTTT,CASSIDRGNRLNTIYF
TRBV4-3,.,TRBJ2-1,.,TGCGCCAGCGGAGCGGGCCTACGTGGGAATGAGCAGTTCTTC,CASGAGLRGNEQFF
TRBV7-9,.,TRBJ2-1,.,TGTGCCAGCAGCTTAAATTCATTGGGGGGCAATGAGCAGTTCTTC,CASSLNSLGGNEQFF
TRBV4-3,once,TRBJ2-7,TRBD2,TGCGCCAGCAGCCAAGGGTTGTCGGGAGGAAGCTCCTACGAGCAGTACTTC,CASSQGLSGGSSYEQYF
TRBV19,.,TRBJ1-1,.,TGTGCCAGTAGTGCCGGACAGATCCGGAACACTGAAGCTTTCTTT,CASSAGQIRNTEAFF
TRBV19,once,TRBJ1-1,.,TGTGCCAGTAGTATAGAGAAGGCACGCGAGGCTGAAGCTTTCTTT,CASSIEKAREAEAFF
TRBV19,few,TRBJ2-7,TRBD2,TGTGCCACTGCTCTGGGCGGGAGCCTCTACGAGCAGTACTTC,CATALGGSLYEQYF
TRBV7-3,.,TRBJ2-7,.,TGTGCCAGCAGCTTAAGGGGCGGCTCCTACGAGCAGTACTTC,CASSLRGGSYEQYF
TRBV7-7,once,TRBJ1-4,.,TGTGCTAGCAGCTTAGCGGCAGGGGAAGGTGAAAAACTGTTTTTT,CASSLAAGEGEKLFF
TRBV4-2,.,TRBJ1-3,.,TGTGCCAGCAGCCAATGGGGGGGAGGCGGAAACACCATATATTTT,CASSQWGGGGNTIYF
TRBV6-2/TRBV6-3,.,TRBJ2-5,.,TGTGCCAGCAGTTACCTCGGACAACAAGAGACCCAGTACTTC,CASSYLGQQETQYF
TRBV18,.,TRBJ1-1,.,TGTGCCAGCTCTCCAGACATCTCCACTGAAGCTTTCTTT,CASSPDISTEAFF
TRBV21-1,.,TRBJ1-5,.,TGTGCCAGCAGCAACCGGACAGAAGTTAATCAGCCCCAGCATTTT,CASSNRTEVNQPQHF
TRBV18,.,TRBJ2-5,TRBD1,TGTGCCAGCTCGGATACCGGGACAGGGGGAGGAGAGACCCAGTACTTC,CASSDTGTGGGETQYF
TRBV19,.,TRBJ1-1,TRBD1,TGTGCCAGTAGTAGGGGGACAGGACACGAAGCTTTCTTT,CASSRGTGHEAFF
TRBV6-4,.,TRBJ2-3,.,TGTGCCAGCAGTTCACAGGGAGATACGCAGTATTTT,CASSSQGDTQYF
TRBV9,.,TRBJ1-2,.,TGTGCCAGCAGCGCACAGGAGTCCTATGGCTACACCTTC,CASSAQESYGYTF
TRBV7-2,once,TRBJ2-1,TRBD2,TGTGCCAGCAGCCTTACTAGCGGGGGGCCGGGGAATGAGCAGTTCTTC,CASSLTSGGPGNEQFF
TRBV27,once,TRBJ2-1,.,TGTGCCAGCAGTCAAGGACAGCCCTACAATGAGCAGTTCTTC,CASSQGQPYNEQFF